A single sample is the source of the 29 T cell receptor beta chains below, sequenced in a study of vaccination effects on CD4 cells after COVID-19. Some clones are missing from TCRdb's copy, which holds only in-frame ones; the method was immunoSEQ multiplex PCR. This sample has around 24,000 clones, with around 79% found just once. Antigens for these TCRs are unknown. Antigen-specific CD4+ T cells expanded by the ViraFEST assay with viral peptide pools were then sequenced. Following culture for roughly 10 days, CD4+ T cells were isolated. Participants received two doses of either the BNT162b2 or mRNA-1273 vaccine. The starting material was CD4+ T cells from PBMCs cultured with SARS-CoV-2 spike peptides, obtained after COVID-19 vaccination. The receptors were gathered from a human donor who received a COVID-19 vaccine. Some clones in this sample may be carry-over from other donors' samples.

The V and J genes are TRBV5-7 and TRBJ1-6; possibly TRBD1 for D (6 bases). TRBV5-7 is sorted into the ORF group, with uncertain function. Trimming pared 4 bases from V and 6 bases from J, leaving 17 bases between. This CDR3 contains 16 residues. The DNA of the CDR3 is TGTGCCAGCAGCGTCTTAACCGGGACACTTAATTCACCCCTCCACTTT. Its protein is CASSVLTGTLNSPLHF.

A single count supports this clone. The CDR3 DNA follows: TGTGCCAGCAGCGTACAGGGGCTAAGCAATCAGCCCCAGCATTTT. It translates to CASSVQGLSNQPQHF. The chain couples TRBV6-5 to TRBJ1-5, with 7 bases identical to TRBD1. CDR1 MNHEY and CDR2 SVGAGI come from the germline V gene. This CDR3 contains 15 residues. The V segment lost 6 bases and the J segment 1 base; nucleotides outside the gene matches: 6.

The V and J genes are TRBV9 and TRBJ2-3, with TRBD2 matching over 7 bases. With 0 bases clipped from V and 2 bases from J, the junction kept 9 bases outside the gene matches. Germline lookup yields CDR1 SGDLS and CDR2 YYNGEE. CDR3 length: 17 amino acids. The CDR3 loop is CASSVGVRGTFTDTQYF. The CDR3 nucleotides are TGTGCCAGCAGCGTAGGGGTGCGGGGGACCTTCACAGATACGCAGTATTTT.

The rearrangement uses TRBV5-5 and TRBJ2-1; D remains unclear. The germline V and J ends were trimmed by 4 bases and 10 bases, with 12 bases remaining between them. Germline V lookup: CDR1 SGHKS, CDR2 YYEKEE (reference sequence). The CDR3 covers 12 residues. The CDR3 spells CASSVFSGEQFF. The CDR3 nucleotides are TGTGCCAGCAGCGTGTTCTCCGGGGAGCAGTTCTTC.

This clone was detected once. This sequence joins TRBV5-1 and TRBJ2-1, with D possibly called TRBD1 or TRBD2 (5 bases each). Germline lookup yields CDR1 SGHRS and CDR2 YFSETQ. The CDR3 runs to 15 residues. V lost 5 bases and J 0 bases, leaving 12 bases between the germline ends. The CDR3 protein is CASRGTVSSYNEQFF. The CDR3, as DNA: TGCGCCAGCAGAGGGACCGTTAGCTCCTACAATGAGCAGTTCTTC.

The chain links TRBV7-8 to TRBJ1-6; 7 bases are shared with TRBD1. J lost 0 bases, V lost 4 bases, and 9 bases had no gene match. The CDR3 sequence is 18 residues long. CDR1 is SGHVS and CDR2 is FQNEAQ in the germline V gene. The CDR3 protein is CASSSRTGAASYNSPLHF. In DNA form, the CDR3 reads TGTGCCAGCAGCTCAAGAACAGGGGCGGCCTCCTATAATTCACCCCTCCACTTT. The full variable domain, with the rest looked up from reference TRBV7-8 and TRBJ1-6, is GAGVSQSPRYKVAKRGQDVALRCDPISGHVSLFWYQQALGQGPEFLTYFQNEAQLDKSGLPSDRFFAERPEGSVSTLKIQRTQQEDSAVYLCASSSRTGAASYNSPLHFGNGTRLTVT.

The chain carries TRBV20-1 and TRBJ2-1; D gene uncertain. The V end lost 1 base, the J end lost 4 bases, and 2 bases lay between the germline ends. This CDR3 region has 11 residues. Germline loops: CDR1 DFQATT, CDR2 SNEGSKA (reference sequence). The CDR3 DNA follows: TGCAGTGCTAGAGGGTACAATGAGCAGTTCTTC. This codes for CSARGYNEQFF.

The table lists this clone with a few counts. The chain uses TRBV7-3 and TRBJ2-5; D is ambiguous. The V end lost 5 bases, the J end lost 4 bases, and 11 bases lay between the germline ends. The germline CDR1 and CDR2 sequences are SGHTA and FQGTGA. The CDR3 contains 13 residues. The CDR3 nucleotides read TGTGCCAGCAGCCCCGGCCTAGGAGAGACCCAGTACTTC. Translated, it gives CASSPGLGETQYF.

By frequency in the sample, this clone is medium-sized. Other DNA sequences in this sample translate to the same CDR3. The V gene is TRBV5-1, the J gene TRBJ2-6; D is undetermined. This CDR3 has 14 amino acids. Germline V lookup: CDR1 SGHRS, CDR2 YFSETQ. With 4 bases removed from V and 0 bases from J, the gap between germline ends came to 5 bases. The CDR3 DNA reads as TGCGCCAGCAGCACATACTCTGGGGCCAACGTCCTGACTTTC. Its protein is CASSTYSGANVLTF.

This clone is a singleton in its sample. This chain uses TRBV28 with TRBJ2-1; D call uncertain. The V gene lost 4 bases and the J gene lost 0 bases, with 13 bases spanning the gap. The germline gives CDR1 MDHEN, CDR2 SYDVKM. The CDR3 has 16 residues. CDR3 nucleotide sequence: TGTGCCAGCAGTTCTCGTGAACCGAGCTCCTACAATGAGCAGTTCTTC. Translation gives CASSSREPSSYNEQFF.

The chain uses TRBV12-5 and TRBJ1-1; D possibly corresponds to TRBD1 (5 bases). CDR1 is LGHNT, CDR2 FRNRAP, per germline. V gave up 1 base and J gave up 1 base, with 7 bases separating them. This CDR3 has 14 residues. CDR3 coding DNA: TGTGCTAGTGGTTTGGATGGGGGGAACACTGAAGCTTTCTTT. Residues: CASGLDGGNTEAFF.

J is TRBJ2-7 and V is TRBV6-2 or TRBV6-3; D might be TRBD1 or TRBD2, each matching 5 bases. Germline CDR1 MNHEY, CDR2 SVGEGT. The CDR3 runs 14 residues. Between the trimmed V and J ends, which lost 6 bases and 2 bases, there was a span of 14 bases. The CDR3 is CASSDPGRTYEQYV. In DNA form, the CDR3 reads TGTGCCAGCAGCGATCCGGGACGGACCTACGAGCAGTACGTC.

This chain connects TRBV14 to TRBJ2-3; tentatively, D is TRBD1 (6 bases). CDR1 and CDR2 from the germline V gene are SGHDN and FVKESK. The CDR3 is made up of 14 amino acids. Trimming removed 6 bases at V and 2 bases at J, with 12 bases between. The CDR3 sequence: CASRQTGDTDTQYF. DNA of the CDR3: TGTGCCAGCAGACAGACAGGAGACACAGATACGCAGTATTTT.

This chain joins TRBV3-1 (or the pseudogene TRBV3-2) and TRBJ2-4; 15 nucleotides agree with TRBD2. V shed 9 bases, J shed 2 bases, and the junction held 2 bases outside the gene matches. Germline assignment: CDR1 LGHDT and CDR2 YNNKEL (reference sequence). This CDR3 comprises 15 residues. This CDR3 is CARGTSGGSKNIQYF. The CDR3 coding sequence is TGTGCCAGGGGGACTAGCGGGGGGTCCAAAAACATTCAGTACTTC.

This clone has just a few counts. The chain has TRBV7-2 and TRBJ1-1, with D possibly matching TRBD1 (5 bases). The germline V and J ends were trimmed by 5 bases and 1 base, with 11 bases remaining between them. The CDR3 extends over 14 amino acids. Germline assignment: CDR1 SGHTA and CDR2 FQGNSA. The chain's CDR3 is CASSDWTTNTEAFF. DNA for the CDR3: TGTGCCAGCAGCGACTGGACAACGAACACTGAAGCTTTCTTT.

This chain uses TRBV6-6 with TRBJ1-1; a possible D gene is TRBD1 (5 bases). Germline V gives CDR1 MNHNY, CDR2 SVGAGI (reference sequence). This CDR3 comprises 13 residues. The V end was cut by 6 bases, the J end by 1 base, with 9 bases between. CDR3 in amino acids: CASSLTENTEAFF. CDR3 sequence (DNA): TGTGCCAGCAGCCTGACAGAGAACACTGAAGCTTTCTTT.

The CDR3 reads CASSLEGTTSGNTIYF. In nucleotides, the CDR3 is TGTGCCAGCAGTTTGGAAGGGACAACCTCTGGAAACACCATATATTTT. This sequence joins TRBV2 and TRBJ1-3; tentative D call: TRBD1 (6 bases). V was cut by 5 bases and J by 0 bases, with 14 bases left in between. Germline V lookup: CDR1 SNHLY, CDR2 FYNNEI. CDR3 length equals 16 residues.

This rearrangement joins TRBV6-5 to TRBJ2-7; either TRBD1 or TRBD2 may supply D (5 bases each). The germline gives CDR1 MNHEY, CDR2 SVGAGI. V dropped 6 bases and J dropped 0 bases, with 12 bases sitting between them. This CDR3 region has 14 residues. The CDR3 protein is CASRAPGPSYEQYV. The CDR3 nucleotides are TGTGCCAGCAGGGCTCCGGGGCCCTCCTACGAGCAGTACGTC.

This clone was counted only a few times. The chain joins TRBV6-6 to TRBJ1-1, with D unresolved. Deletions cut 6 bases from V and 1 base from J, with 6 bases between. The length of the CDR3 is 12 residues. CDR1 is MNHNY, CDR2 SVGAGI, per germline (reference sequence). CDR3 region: CASSLANTEAFF. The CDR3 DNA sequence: TGTGCCAGCAGCTTAGCGAACACTGAAGCTTTCTTT.

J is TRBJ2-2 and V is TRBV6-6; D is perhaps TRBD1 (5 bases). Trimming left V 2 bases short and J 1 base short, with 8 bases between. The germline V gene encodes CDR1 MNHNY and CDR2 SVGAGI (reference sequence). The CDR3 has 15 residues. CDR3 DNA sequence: TGTGCCAGCAGTTACAGGCAGGGGAACACCGGGGAGCTGTTTTTT. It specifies CASSYRQGNTGELFF.

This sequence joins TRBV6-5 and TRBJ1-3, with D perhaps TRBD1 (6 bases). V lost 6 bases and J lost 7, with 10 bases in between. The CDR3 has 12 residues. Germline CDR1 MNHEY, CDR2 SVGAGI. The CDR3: CASSTDSNTIYF. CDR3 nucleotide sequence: TGTGCCAGCAGCACGGACAGCAACACCATATATTTT.

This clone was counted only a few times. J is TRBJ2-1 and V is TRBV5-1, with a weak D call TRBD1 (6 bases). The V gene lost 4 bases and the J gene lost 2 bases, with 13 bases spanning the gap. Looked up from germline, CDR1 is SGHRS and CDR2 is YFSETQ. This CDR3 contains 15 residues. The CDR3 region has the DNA TGCGCCAGCAGCCCGGTCGGACAGACCTACAATGAGCAGTTCTTC. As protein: CASSPVGQTYNEQFF.

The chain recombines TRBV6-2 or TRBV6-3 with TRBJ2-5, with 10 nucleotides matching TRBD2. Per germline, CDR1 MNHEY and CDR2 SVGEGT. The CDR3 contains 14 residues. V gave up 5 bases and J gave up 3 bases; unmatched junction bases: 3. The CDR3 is CASSAGTSEETQYF. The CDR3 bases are TGTGCCAGCAGTGCCGGGACTAGCGAAGAGACCCAGTACTTC.

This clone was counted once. CDR3 bases: TGTGCCAGCAGTACGGGTGGGGATACGCAGTATTTT. It encodes CASSTGGDTQYF. This chain connects TRBV12-3 or TRBV12-4 to TRBJ2-3; no reliable D call. V was shortened by 5 bases and J by 6 bases, with 9 bases between the two germline ends. This CDR3 contains 12 residues.

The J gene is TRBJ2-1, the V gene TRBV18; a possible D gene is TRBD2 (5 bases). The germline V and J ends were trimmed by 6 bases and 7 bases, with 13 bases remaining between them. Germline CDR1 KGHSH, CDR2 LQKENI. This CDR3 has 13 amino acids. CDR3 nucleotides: TGTGCCAGCTCGCTTCTGGACTCAAATGAGCAGTTCTTC. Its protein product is CASSLLDSNEQFF.

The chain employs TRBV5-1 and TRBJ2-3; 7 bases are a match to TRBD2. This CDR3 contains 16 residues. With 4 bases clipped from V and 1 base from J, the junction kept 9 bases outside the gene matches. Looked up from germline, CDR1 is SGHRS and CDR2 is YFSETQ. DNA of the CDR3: TGCGCCAGCAGCAATGGCGGAACTAGCGGCACAGATACGCAGTATTTT. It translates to CASSNGGTSGTDTQYF.

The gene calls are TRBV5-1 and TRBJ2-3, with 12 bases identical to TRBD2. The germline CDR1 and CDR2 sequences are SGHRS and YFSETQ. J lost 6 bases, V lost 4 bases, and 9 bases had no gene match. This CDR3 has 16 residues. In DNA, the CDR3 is TGCGCCAGCAGCCTCCCTAGCGGGGGGGGGCAGGATACGCAGTATTTT. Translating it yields CASSLPSGGGQDTQYF. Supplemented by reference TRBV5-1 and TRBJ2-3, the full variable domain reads KAGVTQTPRYLIKTRGQQVTLSCSPISGHRSVSWYQQTPGQGLQFLFEYFSETQRNKGNFPGRFSGRQFSNSRSEMNVSTLELGDSALYLCASSLPSGGGQDTQYFGPGTRLTVL.

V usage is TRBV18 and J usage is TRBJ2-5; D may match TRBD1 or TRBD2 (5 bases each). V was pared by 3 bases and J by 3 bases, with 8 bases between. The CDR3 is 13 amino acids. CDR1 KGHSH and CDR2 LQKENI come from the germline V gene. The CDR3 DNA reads TGTGCCAGCTCACCGGGACGGAAAGAGACCCAGTACTTC. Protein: CASSPGRKETQYF.

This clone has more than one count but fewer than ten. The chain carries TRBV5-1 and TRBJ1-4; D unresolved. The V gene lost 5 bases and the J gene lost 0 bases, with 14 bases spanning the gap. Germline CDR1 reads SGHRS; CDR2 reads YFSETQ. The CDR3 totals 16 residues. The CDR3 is CASRAGGLATNEKLFF. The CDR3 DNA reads TGCGCCAGCAGGGCGGGTGGGCTTGCAACTAATGAAAAACTGTTTTTT.